A single sample gave rise to the 25 T cell receptor beta chains below, sequenced in a study of T cells in Graves' hyperthyroidism and ophthalmopathy. The TCR beta CDR3 regions underwent amplification using RNA transcripts as the source. RT-PCR in the first round (using the HTBI primer set) targeted the TCR CDR3. A single record per CDR3 protein comes from TCRdb applying MiXCR to the multiplex PCR reads. Among fewer than 550,000 distinct CDR3 sequences listed, about 15% were seen once. Sequenced: blood. All receptors come from a woman between 18 and 30 years old with Graves' hyperthyroidism.

This clonotype has a handful of counts. The chain uses TRBV18 and TRBJ2-3, with a tentative D call TRBD2 (5 bases). Germline V gene data show CDR1 as KGHSH and CDR2 as LQKENI. The CDR3 runs to 14 residues. Trimming pared 4 bases from V and 5 bases from J, leaving 13 bases between. The CDR3 reads CASSQNGLLDTQYF. CDR3 nucleotide sequence: TGTGCCAGCTCACAAAATGGACTTTTAGATACGCAGTATTTT.

This clonotype was picked up many times. The CDR3 DNA reads TGTGCCAGCAGTCCAATGGGACCCTACGAGCAGTACTTC. This sequence encodes CASSPMGPYEQYF. The rearrangement links TRBV7-9 to TRBJ2-7; perhaps D is TRBD1 or TRBD2 (5 bases each). This CDR3 is built from 13 residues. V was clipped by 6 bases and J by 2 bases, with 11 bases between them. Germline V gives CDR1 SEHNR, CDR2 FQNEAQ (reference sequence).

This clonotype was recorded many times. The rearrangement joins TRBV12-3 or TRBV12-4 to TRBJ1-6; no reliable D call. Between the trimmed V and J ends, which lost 3 bases and 0 bases, there was a span of 6 bases. The CDR3 covers 15 residues. CDR3 DNA: TGTGCCAGCAGTTTGGGCGACTCCTATAATTCACCCCTCCACTTT. Its protein product is CASSLGDSYNSPLHF.

This clonotype occurred a few times. The rearrangement uses TRBV6-5 and TRBJ2-7, with D tentatively TRBD1 (6 bases). V shed 2 bases and J shed 3 bases, with 11 bases lying between them. The CDR3 totals 14 residues. Germline values: CDR1 MNHEY, CDR2 SVGAGI. This CDR3 is CASSYGGRHYEQYF. The CDR3 nucleotides are TGTGCCAGCAGTTACGGGGGCCGCCACTACGAGCAGTACTTC.

This clonotype was seen repeatedly, ten times or more. The chain is built from TRBV10-3 and TRBJ2-5; D not resolved. Germline-derived CDR1 and CDR2 are ENHRY and SYGVKD. V was trimmed by 3 bases and J by 5 bases, leaving 7 bases between them. CDR3 length: 12 amino acids. The CDR3 DNA is TGTGCCATCAGTGATGTTATTGAGACCCAGTACTTC. It is translated as CAISDVIETQYF.

This clonotype appeared a few times. V gene TRBV27 combines with J gene TRBJ2-7, with TRBD2 identical over 10 bases. The germline gives CDR1 MNHEY, CDR2 SMNVEV (reference sequence). Losses at the gene ends were 3 bases for V and 4 bases for J; bases not matched to a gene: 6. CDR3 length equals 15 residues. The CDR3 region has the DNA TGTGCCAGCAGTTTCGCGAGCGGGGGGGCTTACGAGCAGTACTTC. It encodes CASSFASGGAYEQYF.

This clonotype was recorded at least ten times. The chain is built from TRBV11-3 and TRBJ2-6; weak D call: TRBD2 (6 bases). CDR3 size: 16 residues. Germline CDR1 SGHNT, CDR2 YENEEA. V was shortened by 3 bases and J by 2 bases, with 11 bases between the two germline ends. The CDR3 loop reads CASSFSGVPGANVLTF. The CDR3 DNA reads as TGTGCCAGCAGCTTTTCGGGGGTGCCTGGGGCCAACGTCCTGACTTTC.

In this sample, this clonotype turned up many times. Mismatch with germline at one junction end may stem from a read error. The V call is TRBV5-1, the J call TRBJ1-6; 8 nucleotides align to TRBD1. Germline V gives CDR1 SGHRS, CDR2 YFSETQ. The CDR3 consists of 14 residues. The CDR3 here is CASSLGQDNSPLHF. The CDR3 DNA is TGTGCCAGCAGCCTGGGACAGGATAATTCACCCCTCCACTTT.

This chain connects TRBV19 to TRBJ1-4, with 9 positions matching TRBD1. This CDR3 is built from 15 residues. V shed 7 bases, J shed 3 bases, and the junction held 6 bases outside the gene matches. CDR1 LNHDA and CDR2 SQIVND come from the germline V gene (reference sequence). The CDR3 sequence: CASNLRTGANEKLFF. In DNA, the CDR3 is TGTGCCAGTAATCTACGGACAGGGGCTAATGAAAAACTGTTTTTT.

This clonotype was observed at least ten times. This chain links TRBV27 with TRBJ1-1; 8 bases map to TRBD1. Germline assignment: CDR1 MNHEY and CDR2 SMNVEV (reference sequence). The CDR3 is 15 residues long. The ends lost 2 bases at V and 6 bases at J; junction bases unmatched: 8. The CDR3 spells CASSLGPGGFAEAFF. The CDR3 DNA is TGTGCCAGCAGTTTAGGTCCAGGGGGCTTCGCTGAAGCTTTCTTT.

This clonotype was detected a few times. This chain links TRBV19 with TRBJ1-2; 11 positions match TRBD1. Trimming cost V 7 bases and J 1 base; bases outside gene matches: 11. The V gene's germline CDR1 is LNHDA and CDR2 SQIVND (reference sequence). This CDR3 spans 17 amino acids. The CDR3 region has the DNA TGTGCCAGTACCGAGTCGGGACAGGGGGTGATTAACTATGGCTACACCTTC. It yields the protein CASTESGQGVINYGYTF.

This chain's CDR3 is CASTSLAGSQETQYF. DNA for the CDR3: TGTGCCAGTACCTCCCTAGCGGGGAGCCAAGAGACCCAGTACTTC. The gene calls are TRBV19 and TRBJ2-5; 9 nucleotides align to TRBD2. Per the germline V gene, CDR1 is LNHDA and CDR2 is SQIVND (reference sequence). Trimming removed 7 bases from V and 1 base from J; junction bases left unmatched: 7. This CDR3 has 15 residues.

This clonotype was recorded a few times. The J gene is TRBJ1-3, the V gene TRBV9, with D maybe TRBD1 (6 bases). Germline V gene data show CDR1 as SGDLS and CDR2 as YYNGEE. The V and J ends lost 4 bases and 3 bases respectively, with 17 bases between them. The CDR3 consists of 16 residues. CDR3 DNA: TGTGCCAGCAGCCCTTGGGGGGGGGGCGTTGGAAACACCATATATTTT. This translates into CASSPWGGGVGNTIYF.

The chain joins TRBV5-6 to TRBJ1-4; no reliable D call. Per the germline V gene, CDR1 is SGHDT and CDR2 is YYEEEE. Trimming removed 2 bases from V and 7 bases from J, with 12 bases in between. This CDR3 contains 14 residues. This CDR3 reads CASSLFSLGEKLFF. In nucleotides, the CDR3 is TGTGCCAGCAGCTTATTCTCCTTGGGTGAAAAACTGTTTTTT.

This clonotype has ten or more counts. The chain has TRBV12-3 or TRBV12-4 and TRBJ1-6; no definite D call. V was shortened by 6 bases and J by 10 bases, with 13 bases between the two germline ends. This CDR3 contains 13 residues. CDR3 bases: TGTGCCAGCAGCCGAATACGTACGTCACCCCTCCACTTT. Translated: CASSRIRTSPLHF.

This clonotype was picked up many times. V is TRBV2 and J is TRBJ2-1, with D hard to call. The CDR3 length is 12 residues. Germline assignment: CDR1 SNHLY and CDR2 FYNNEI. Between the trimmed V and J ends, which lost 6 bases and 0 bases, there was a span of 3 bases. CDR3 nucleotide sequence: TGTGCCAGCAGGGGCTCCTACAATGAGCAGTTCTTC. Translating it yields CASRGSYNEQFF.

The chain links TRBV10-3 to TRBJ1-5; 7 bases agree with TRBD1. Germline trimming cut 6 bases from V and 0 bases from J; bases unmatched to any gene: 8. CDR3 size: 16 residues. The germline CDR1 and CDR2 sequences are ENHRY and SYGVKD. This CDR3 is CAISRQGRYSNQPQHF. CDR3 coding DNA: TGTGCCATCAGCCGACAGGGCAGATATAGCAATCAGCCCCAGCATTTT.

This clonotype was found many times. The chain links TRBV10-3 to TRBJ2-7; D possibly corresponds to TRBD2 (5 bases). V gave up 2 bases and J gave up 3 bases, with 11 bases separating them. CDR1 and CDR2 (germline): ENHRY, SYGVKD. The CDR3 is made up of 14 amino acids. The CDR3 here is CAISESGASYEQYF. CDR3 nucleotides: TGTGCCATCAGTGAGAGCGGTGCTAGCTACGAGCAGTACTTC.

At least ten counts were recorded for this clonotype. The chain combines TRBV12-3 or TRBV12-4 with TRBJ2-7, with D possibly being TRBD1 (5 bases). The CDR3 runs to 14 residues. Trimming shortened V by 6 bases and J by 3 bases, and 15 bases separated the two germline ends. The CDR3 DNA follows: TGTGCCAGCAGCATTCTTCAGGGTCACTACGAGCAGTACTTC. Residues: CASSILQGHYEQYF.

In this sample, this clonotype turned up many times. The chain employs TRBV11-3 and TRBJ2-1, with D unclear. Trimming took 5 bases from V and 3 from J, leaving 11 bases between them. The CDR3 loop spans 14 amino acids. From germline, CDR1 is SGHNT and CDR2 YENEEA. The CDR3 here is CASSPVYSYNEQFF. CDR3 nucleotides: TGTGCCAGCAGCCCCGTCTACAGCTACAATGAGCAGTTCTTC.

At least ten counts were recorded for this clonotype. The gene calls are TRBV7-9 and TRBJ2-5; D is possibly TRBD2 (6 bases). The V gene lost 4 bases and the J gene lost 5 bases, with 14 bases spanning the gap. Germline V CDR1 and CDR2: SEHNR, FQNEAQ (reference sequence). This CDR3 region has 14 residues. The CDR3 protein is CASSSHPAGETQYF. CDR3 bases: TGTGCCAGCAGCTCCCATCCGGCGGGGGAGACCCAGTACTTC.

The CDR3 loop is CASSSQTSGRYEQFF. CDR3 nucleotides: TGTGCCAGCAGTTCACAGACTAGCGGGAGGTATGAGCAGTTCTTC. This chain links TRBV6-4 with TRBJ2-1, with 13 bases fitting TRBD2. The CDR3 runs to 15 residues. The V and J ends lost 5 bases and 8 bases, in that order; junction bases with no gene match: 6. Germline loops: CDR1 MRHNA, CDR2 SNTAGT.

In this sample, this clonotype turned up many times. A much larger clone is a single base away; this may be a read error. J is TRBJ2-7 and V is TRBV12-3 or TRBV12-4, with TRBD1 identical over 8 bases. V shed 3 bases and J 5 bases; nucleotides not matched to a gene: 3. The CDR3 consists of 13 residues. CDR3 bases: TGTGCCAGCAGTTTGACAGGGGTTAACGAGCAGTACTTC. This translates into CASSLTGVNEQYF.

The V call is TRBV2, the J call TRBJ2-3; TRBD2 aligns across 8 bases. V dropped 3 bases and J dropped 0; count of bases not matched to a gene: 5. This CDR3 region has 16 residues. Germline V gives CDR1 SNHLY, CDR2 FYNNEI. The DNA of the CDR3 is TGTGCCAGCAGTGATTGGACTAGCCGGAGCACAGATACGCAGTATTTT. It codes for CASSDWTSRSTDTQYF.

At least ten counts were recorded for this clonotype. V is TRBV3-1 and J is TRBJ2-2; D remains unclear. The length of the CDR3 is 16 residues. Germline V lookup: CDR1 LGHDT, CDR2 YNNKEL (reference sequence). Trimming shortened V by 5 bases and J by 0 bases, and 13 bases separated the two germline ends. In DNA, the CDR3 is TGTGCCAGCAGCTACGCTAGGGAAGCGAACACCGGGGAGCTGTTTTTT. As protein: CASSYAREANTGELFF.